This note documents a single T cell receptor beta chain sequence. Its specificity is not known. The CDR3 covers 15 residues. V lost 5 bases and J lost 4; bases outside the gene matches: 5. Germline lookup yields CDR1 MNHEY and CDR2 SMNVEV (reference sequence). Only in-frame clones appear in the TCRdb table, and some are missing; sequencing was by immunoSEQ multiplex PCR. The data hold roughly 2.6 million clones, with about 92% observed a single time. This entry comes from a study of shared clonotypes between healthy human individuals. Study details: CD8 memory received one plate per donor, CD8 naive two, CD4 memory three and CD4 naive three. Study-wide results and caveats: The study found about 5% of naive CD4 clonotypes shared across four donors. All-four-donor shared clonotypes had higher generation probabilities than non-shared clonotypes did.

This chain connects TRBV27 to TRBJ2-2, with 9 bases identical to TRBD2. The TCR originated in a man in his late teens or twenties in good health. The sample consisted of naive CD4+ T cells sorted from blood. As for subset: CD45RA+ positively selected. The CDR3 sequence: CASSPPGLATGELFF. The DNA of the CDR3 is TGTGCCAGCAGTCCGCCGGGACTAGCCACCGGGGAGCTGTTTTTT.